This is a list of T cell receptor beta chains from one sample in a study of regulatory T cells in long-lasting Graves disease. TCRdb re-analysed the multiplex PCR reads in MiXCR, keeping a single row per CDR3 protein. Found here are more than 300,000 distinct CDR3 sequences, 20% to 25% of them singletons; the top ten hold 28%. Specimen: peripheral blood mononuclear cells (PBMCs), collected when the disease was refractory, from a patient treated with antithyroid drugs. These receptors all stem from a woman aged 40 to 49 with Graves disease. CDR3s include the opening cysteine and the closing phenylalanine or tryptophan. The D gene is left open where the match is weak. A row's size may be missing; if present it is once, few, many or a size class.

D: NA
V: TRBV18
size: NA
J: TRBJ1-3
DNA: TGTGCCAGCTCACCACCCGGAGGGGCCGAGGGAAACACCATATATTTT
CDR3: CASSPPGGAEGNTIYF

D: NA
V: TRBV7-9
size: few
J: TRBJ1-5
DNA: TGTGCCAGCAGCTTAGTTCCAGGGCGCAATAGCAATCAGCCCCAGCATTTT
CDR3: CASSLVPGRNSNQPQHF

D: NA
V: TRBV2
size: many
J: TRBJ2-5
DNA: TGTGCCAGCGGGGGCAGGGCAAAAGAGACCCAGTACTTC
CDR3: CASGGRAKETQYF

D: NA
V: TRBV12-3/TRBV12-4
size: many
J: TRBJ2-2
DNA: TGTGCCAGCAGTTCCCTTGGACATCCCGGGGAGCTGTTTTTT
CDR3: CASSSLGHPGELFF

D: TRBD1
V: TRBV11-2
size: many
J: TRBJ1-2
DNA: TGTGCCAGCAGCTGGGACAGTAGAAACTATGGCTACACCTTC
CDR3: CASSWDSRNYGYTF

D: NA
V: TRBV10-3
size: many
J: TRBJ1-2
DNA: TGTGCCATCAGTGAGACGGAGTGGGCCGGCTATGGCTACACCTTC
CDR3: CAISETEWAGYGYTF

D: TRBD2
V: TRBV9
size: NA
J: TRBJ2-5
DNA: TGTGCCAGCAGCGTAGGCGTCCTAGCGGGAGAAGAGACCCAGTACTTC
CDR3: CASSVGVLAGEETQYF

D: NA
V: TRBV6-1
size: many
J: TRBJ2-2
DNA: TGTGCCAGCGGTAAAACAGCCACCGGGGAGCTGTTTTTT
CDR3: CASGKTATGELFF

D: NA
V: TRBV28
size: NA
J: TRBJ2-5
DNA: TGTGCCAGCAGCCAAGAATCTGGCCCGGTGTTTCAAGAGACCCAGTACTTC
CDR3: CASSQESGPVFQETQYF

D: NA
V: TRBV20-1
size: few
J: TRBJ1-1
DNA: TGCAGTGCTAGAGGGGGGGGCCCGGCTTTCTTT
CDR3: CSARGGGPAFF

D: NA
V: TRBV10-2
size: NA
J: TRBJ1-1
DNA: TGCGCCAGCAGGGGGGCCCGTTATCCTGAAGCTTTCTTT
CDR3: CASRGARYPEAFF

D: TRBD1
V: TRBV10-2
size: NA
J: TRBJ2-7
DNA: TGCGCCTCGTGCTGGGCAGGGGGCGAGCAGTACTTC
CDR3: CASCWAGGEQYF

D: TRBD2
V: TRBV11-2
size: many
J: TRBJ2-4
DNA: TGTGCCAGCAGCGGTCTGCGGGAGGGAGTGAACATTCAGTACTTC
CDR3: CASSGLREGVNIQYF

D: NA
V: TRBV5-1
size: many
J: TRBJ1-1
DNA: TGCGCCAGCAGCTTTGACCGGGGGGGCACTGAAGCTTTCTTT
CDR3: CASSFDRGGTEAFF

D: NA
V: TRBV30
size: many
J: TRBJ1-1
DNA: TGTGCCTGGACCTCGGTATCTAACACTGAAGCTTTCTTT
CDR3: CAWTSVSNTEAFF

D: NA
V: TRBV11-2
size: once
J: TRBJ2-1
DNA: TGTGCCAGCAGCTTAGATCAACGGGTTTGGACCTACAATGAGCAGTTCTTC
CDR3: CASSLDQRVWTYNEQFF

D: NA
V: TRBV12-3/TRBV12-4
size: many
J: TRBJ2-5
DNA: TGTGCCAGCAGTCAGCCGGGGTACCAAGAGACCCAGTACTTC
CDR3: CASSQPGYQETQYF

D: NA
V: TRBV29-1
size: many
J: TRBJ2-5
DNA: TGCAGCGTTCGGTGGGGCGGGGAGACCCAGTACTTC
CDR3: CSVRWGGETQYF

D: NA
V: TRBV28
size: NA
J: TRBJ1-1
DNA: TGTGCCAGCAGCCCCGGTGTGATTACTGAAGCTTTCTTT
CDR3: CASSPGVITEAFF

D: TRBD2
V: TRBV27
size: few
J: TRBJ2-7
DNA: TGTGCCAGCAGTTTACAGCGGGGTTACGAGCAGTACTTC
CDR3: CASSLQRGYEQYF

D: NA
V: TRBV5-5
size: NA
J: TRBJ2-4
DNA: TGTGCCAGCAGCTTCAGACTGACGGATAGCATCCCGTTAACTCAATTAGCCAAAAACATTCAGTACTTC
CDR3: CASSFRLTDSIPLTQLAKNIQYF

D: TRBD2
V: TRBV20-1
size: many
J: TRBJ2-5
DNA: TGCAGTGCTAGAGAACACTGGGGGGGAGCGGCTCAGACCCAGTACTTC
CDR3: CSAREHWGGAAQTQYF

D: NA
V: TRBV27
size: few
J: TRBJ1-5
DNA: TGTGCCAGCAGGTCCTTCACAGGGTCTAGCAATCAGCCCCAGCATTTT
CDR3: CASRSFTGSSNQPQHF

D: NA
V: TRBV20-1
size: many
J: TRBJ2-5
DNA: TGCAGTGCTACGCGATACGGAGAGACCCAGTACTTC
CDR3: CSATRYGETQYF

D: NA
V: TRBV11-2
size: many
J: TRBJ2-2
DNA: TGTGCCAGCAGCCCCTATCCAGCGGGGGAGCTGTTTTTT
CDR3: CASSPYPAGELFF

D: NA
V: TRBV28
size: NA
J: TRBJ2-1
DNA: TGTGCCAGCAGTTTATGGGGACTGGGCGGAGACAATGAGCAGTTCTTC
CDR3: CASSLWGLGGDNEQFF

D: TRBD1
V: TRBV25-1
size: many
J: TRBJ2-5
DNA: TGTGCCAGCAGTGACCTAAACCGGACAGGGGGCGCAAGACAGGAGACCCAGTACTTC
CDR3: CASSDLNRTGGARQETQYF